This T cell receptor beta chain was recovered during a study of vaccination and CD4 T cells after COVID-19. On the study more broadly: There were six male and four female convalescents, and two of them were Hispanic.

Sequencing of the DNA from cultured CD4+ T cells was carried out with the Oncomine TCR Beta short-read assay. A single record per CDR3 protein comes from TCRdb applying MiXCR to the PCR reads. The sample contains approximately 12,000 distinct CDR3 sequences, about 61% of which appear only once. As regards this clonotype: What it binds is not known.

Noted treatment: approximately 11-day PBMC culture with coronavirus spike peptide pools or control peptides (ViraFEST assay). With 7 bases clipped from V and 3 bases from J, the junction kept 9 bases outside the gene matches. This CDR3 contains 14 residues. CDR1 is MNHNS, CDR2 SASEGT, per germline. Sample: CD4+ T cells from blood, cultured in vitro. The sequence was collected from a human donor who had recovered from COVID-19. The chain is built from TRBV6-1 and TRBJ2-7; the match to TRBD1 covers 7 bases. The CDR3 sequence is CASKSRDSRYEQYF. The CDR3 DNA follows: TGTGCCAGCAAGAGTCGGGACAGTCGCTACGAGCAGTACTTC.